This T cell receptor beta chain came from a study of T-cell memory formation after mild COVID-19. Study background: Largely, the TCR clusters proved donor specific.

TCRdb reprocessed the 5' RACE reads via MiXCR and lists one record per CDR3 protein. The sample lists about 280,000 distinct CDR3 sequences, around 8% occurring once. General observations from the study: There was no confirmation that second-wave clones peaking on day 37 were SARS-CoV-2 specific. CD4/CD8 balance held among clones contracting day 15 to 85, and later expanders leaned CD4+. That cross-reactive memory joined was suggested by some responding clones appearing in pre-infection memory.

The CDR3 totals 12 residues. Germline V gene data show CDR1 as ENHRY and CDR2 as SYGVKD. The V end lost 5 bases, the J end lost 8 bases, and 10 bases lay between the germline ends. This clonotype was seen more than once but under ten times. Its specificity is unknown. The chain links TRBV10-3 to TRBJ2-1; D possibly corresponds to TRBD2 (5 bases). The sequence came from a young man who had mild COVID-19 (a few samples of this study predate the infection). Cell type and time point are not known. The specimen was PBMCs or a T cell subset sorted from them (not recorded which). The CDR3 sequence: CAISLTGDEQFF. As DNA, the CDR3 is TGTGCCATCAGTCTTACCGGGGATGAGCAGTTCTTC.